The next 30 T cell receptor beta chains were all read from a single sample in a study of T and B cells in COVID-19 patients. Each TRB amplification used about 220-500 ng of genomic DNA from blood. Multiplex PCR with BIOMED2 TRB-A/B primer pools amplified TRB rearrangements. TCRdb independently ran MiXCR on the multiplex PCR reads; one entry per CDR3 protein. The table has several thousand distinct CDR3 sequences, 20% to 25% seen once. The specimen was blood. The receptor source for this set is a human donor who had recovered from COVID-19.

This clonotype was observed a few times. V gene TRBV5-1 combines with J gene TRBJ2-7, with D unclear. Germline V gives CDR1 SGHRS, CDR2 YFSETQ. V was pared by 2 bases and J by 2 bases, with 8 bases between. The CDR3 sequence is 13 residues long. CDR3 nucleotides: TGCGCCAGCAGCTTCGGCCTAACCTACGAGCAGTACTTC. It encodes CASSFGLTYEQYF.

By sample share, this clonotype is medium-sized. The chain joins TRBV5-5 to TRBJ2-5, with a tentative D call TRBD2 (5 bases). V lost 0 bases and J 5 bases, leaving 11 bases between the germline ends. The germline V gene has CDR1 SGHKS and CDR2 YYEKEE (reference sequence). CDR3 length: 14 residues. The CDR3 here is CASSLGGFGETQYF. The CDR3, as DNA: TGTGCCAGCAGCTTGGGAGGGTTTGGGGAGACCCAGTACTTC.

By its share, this clonotype is medium-sized. The chain links TRBV5-6 to TRBJ2-1; 9 nucleotides line up with TRBD1. Germline loops: CDR1 SGHDT, CDR2 YYEEEE. The CDR3 loop spans 16 amino acids. V lost 1 base and J lost 3; bases outside the gene matches: 5. CDR3 sequence reads: CASSLKGQGYYNEQFF. As DNA, the CDR3 is TGTGCCAGCAGCTTGAAGGGACAGGGATACTACAATGAGCAGTTCTTC.

By share, this clonotype ranks as medium-sized. The chain employs TRBV19 and TRBJ1-6, with 8 bases lining up with TRBD1. The length of the CDR3 is 13 residues. CDR1 is LNHDA and CDR2 is SQIVND in the germline V gene (reference sequence). V gave up 7 bases and J gave up 8 bases; unmatched junction bases: 4. DNA of the CDR3: TGTGCCAGTAACGACAGGGGTTATTCACCCCTCCACTTT. It is translated as CASNDRGYSPLHF.

By sample share, this clonotype is medium-sized (0.01 to 0.1%). This chain joins TRBV6-6 and TRBJ1-3; D is perhaps TRBD1 (6 bases). Trimming cost V 5 bases and J 4 bases, with 12 bases left between them. Germline V lookup: CDR1 MNHNY, CDR2 SVGAGI (reference sequence). The CDR3 runs 14 residues. The CDR3 DNA sequence: TGTGCCAGCAGTACCAGGGGTTCGGGAAACACCATATATTTT. It translates to CASSTRGSGNTIYF.

V and J are TRBV18 and TRBJ2-2, with D tentatively TRBD2 (5 bases). The CDR3 runs 21 residues. V was clipped by 2 bases and J by 1 base, with 26 bases between them. Per germline, CDR1 KGHSH and CDR2 LQKENI. CDR3: CASSPCRRNHRAGVNTGELFF. CDR3 nucleotides: TGTGCCAGCTCACCATGTCGACGGAATCACCGGGCCGGGGTGAACACCGGGGAGCTGTTTTTT.

This clonotype is labeled as medium-sized. The chain's CDR3 is CATRETWTGNYGYTF. The DNA of the CDR3 is TGTGCCACCCGCGAGACGTGGACAGGGAACTATGGCTACACCTTC. The genes are TRBV19 and TRBJ1-2; TRBD1 matches at 8 bases. With 10 bases clipped from V and 2 bases from J, the junction kept 12 bases outside the gene matches. Looked up from germline, CDR1 is LNHDA and CDR2 is SQIVND (reference sequence). CDR3 size: 15 residues.

By its share, this clonotype is medium-sized (0.01 to 0.1%). The gene calls are TRBV6-5 and TRBJ1-3, with D hard to call. This CDR3 contains 11 residues. The ends were cut back, 5 bases at V and 8 bases at J, with 7 bases in the middle. Germline CDR1 reads MNHEY; CDR2 reads SVGAGI. For the CDR3, the DNA is TGTGCCAGCAGTACCCGAGACACCATATATTTT. Its protein is CASSTRDTIYF.

This clonotype came up a few times. This chain links TRBV6-1 with TRBJ1-5, with D hard to call. CDR1 is MNHNS, CDR2 SASEGT, per germline. CDR3 length: 19 amino acids. The V end lost 8 bases, the J end lost 14 bases, and 40 bases lay between the germline ends. The DNA for the CDR3 is TGTGCCAGCCAGGAGAGGCTCCTTACACTTATCAGCCCCAGCATGGAAAAGCATTTT. This encodes CASQERLLTLISPSMEKHF.

V gene TRBV11-2 combines with J gene TRBJ2-1, with unresolved D. This CDR3 has 14 amino acids. Germline-derived CDR1 and CDR2 are SGHAT and FQNNGV. V lost 5 bases and J 2 bases, leaving 10 bases between the germline ends. The CDR3 sequence: CASSHSLTYNEQFF. CDR3 DNA: TGTGCCAGCAGCCATAGCCTAACCTACAATGAGCAGTTCTTC. Filled out from reference TRBV11-2 and TRBJ2-1, the complete variable domain reads EAGVAQSPRYKIIEKRQSVAFWCNPISGHATLYWYQQILGQGPKLLIQFQNNGVVDDSQLPKDRFSAERLKGVDSTLKIQPAKLEDSAVYLCASSHSLTYNEQFFGPGTRLTVL.

This clonotype was detected ten times or more. J is TRBJ2-2 and V is TRBV7-6, with D unclear. Trimming cost V 5 bases and J 4 bases, with 17 bases left between them. Germline lookup yields CDR1 SGHVS and CDR2 FNYEAQ. The CDR3 is 16 amino acids. CDR3 sequence reads: CASSPFYDSTTGELFF. CDR3 coding DNA: TGTGCCAGCAGCCCCTTTTACGACTCGACCACCGGGGAGCTGTTTTTT.

This clonotype came up many times. The rearrangement uses TRBV30 and TRBJ1-5; no firm D call. The V end lost 0 bases, the J end lost 5 bases, and 8 bases lay between the germline ends. Looked up from germline, CDR1 is GTSNPN and CDR2 is SVGIG (reference sequence). The CDR3 length is 13 residues. Here the CDR3 DNA reads TGTGCCTGGAGTGTAGGGTTGGATCAGCCCCAGCATTTT. It yields the protein CAWSVGLDQPQHF. The entire variable domain, with the rest obtained from reference TRBV30 and TRBJ1-5, is as follows: SQTIHQWPATLVQPVGSPLSLECTVEGTSNPNLYWYRQAAGRGLQLLFYSVGIGQISSEVPQNLSASRPQDRQFILSSKKLLLSDSGFYLCAWSVGLDQPQHFGDGTRLSIL.

This clonotype has just one count. With a much larger clone just one base away, this may be a read error. In DNA form, the CDR3 reads TGTGCCAGCAGCGGGAGGGACGGGGGAAGCAATCAGCCCCAGCATTTT. Its translation is CASSGRDGGSNQPQHF. V is TRBV5-4 and J is TRBJ1-5; D is perhaps TRBD1 (5 bases). The V and J ends lost 4 bases and 1 base respectively, with 15 bases between them. Germline assignment: CDR1 SGHNT and CDR2 YYREEE (reference sequence). The CDR3 contains 16 residues.

The rearrangement joins TRBV19 to TRBJ2-3, with TRBD1 as a possible D gene (7 bases). V lost 4 bases to trimming and J lost 5 bases, with 19 bases between them. Germline lookup yields CDR1 LNHDA and CDR2 SQIVND (reference sequence). CDR3 length: 16 amino acids. CDR3 DNA: TGTGCCAGTAGTACCCCAGGGGGGCGCAGCGTAGATACGCAGTATTTT. Its translation: CASSTPGGRSVDTQYF.

This clonotype is medium-sized. The chain employs TRBV6-5 and TRBJ2-3; D is possibly TRBD1 or TRBD2 (5 bases each). CDR3 length equals 13 residues. Germline V gives CDR1 MNHEY, CDR2 SVGAGI. V was shortened by 8 bases and J by 7 bases, with 16 bases between the two germline ends. The CDR3 DNA reads TGTGCCAGCGGACCGTCGGGGCCCAATACGCAGTATTTT. Translation gives CASGPSGPNTQYF.

This clonotype is deemed medium-sized. The rearrangement uses TRBV6-1 and TRBJ2-1; D perhaps matches TRBD2 (5 bases). This CDR3 has 13 residues. V lost 4 bases and J 10 bases, leaving 14 bases between the germline ends. CDR1 and CDR2 from the germline V gene are MNHNS and SASEGT. CDR3 DNA sequence: TGTGCCAGCAGTGCCACTAACCCGGGGGAGCAGTTCTTC. Its translation: CASSATNPGEQFF.

In its sample, this clonotype was seen many times. The chain is built from TRBV6-1 and TRBJ1-2; tentatively, D is TRBD1 (6 bases). From germline, CDR1 is MNHNS and CDR2 SASEGT. The CDR3 spans 14 residues. V was pared by 6 bases and J by 4 bases, with 15 bases between. The CDR3 coding sequence is TGTGCCAGCAGAGACGGACAGTCAGTCTATGGCTACACCTTC. It codes for CASRDGQSVYGYTF.

This clonotype has ten or more counts. V usage is TRBV6-1 and J usage is TRBJ2-5; 8 bases are shared with TRBD2. In germline, CDR1 is MNHNS, CDR2 SASEGT. This CDR3 is 15 amino acids long. With V trimmed by 5 bases and J by 5 bases, 10 bases remained unmatched. The chain's CDR3 is CASSIAGTRGETQYF. The DNA for the CDR3 is TGTGCCAGCAGTATCGCCGGGACTAGGGGGGAGACCCAGTACTTC.

By frequency in the sample, this clonotype is medium-sized. The chain recombines TRBV19 with TRBJ1-1; D is unclear. Germline CDR1 reads LNHDA; CDR2 reads SQIVND (reference sequence). V gave up 7 bases and J gave up 0 bases, with 3 bases separating them. This CDR3 is built from 11 residues. CDR3 sequence (DNA): TGTGCCAGTATTCTGAACACTGAAGCTTTCTTT. It codes for CASILNTEAFF.

The CDR3 loop reads CASSPSGGSYNSPLHF. In nucleotides, the CDR3 is TGCGCCAGCAGCCCCTCCGGTGGGTCCTATAATTCACCCCTCCACTTT. The chain recombines TRBV5-1 with TRBJ1-6; D is unclear. Germline V gene sequence: CDR1 SGHRS, CDR2 YFSETQ. The V and J ends lost 4 bases and 1 base respectively, with 12 bases between them. The CDR3 has 16 residues.

In its sample, this clonotype was seen a few times. This chain connects TRBV7-2 to TRBJ2-2, with D hard to call. V lost 5 bases and J 5 bases, leaving 12 bases between the germline ends. The length of the CDR3 is 14 residues. The germline gives CDR1 SGHTA, CDR2 FQGNSA. This chain's CDR3 is CASSPSPTTGELFF. The CDR3 nucleotides read TGTGCCAGCAGCCCGAGCCCCACGACCGGGGAGCTGTTTTTT.

Ten or more counts support this clonotype. J is TRBJ2-5 and V is TRBV5-4, with TRBD2 as a possible D gene (5 bases). CDR3 length: 14 amino acids. With 3 bases removed from V and 0 bases from J, the gap between germline ends came to 9 bases. The germline CDR1 and CDR2 sequences are SGHNT and YYREEE (reference sequence). CDR3 nucleotides: TGTGCCAGCAGCTACCGGGAACACCAAGAGACCCAGTACTTC. Amino acid sequence: CASSYREHQETQYF.

By share, this clonotype ranks as medium-sized (0.01 to 0.1%). This chain uses TRBV12-3 or TRBV12-4 with TRBJ1-6; a weak D match, TRBD1 (5 bases). V was clipped by 3 bases and J by 8 bases, with 14 bases between them. There are 15 residues in the CDR3. Here the CDR3 reads CASSFLQGTDSPLHF. CDR3 bases: TGTGCCAGCAGTTTTCTTCAGGGTACGGATTCACCCCTCCACTTT.

This clonotype was observed many times. V and J are TRBV18 and TRBJ1-2; no reliable D call. Per germline, CDR1 KGHSH and CDR2 LQKENI. This CDR3 region has 13 residues. V gave up 4 bases and J gave up 8 bases, with 14 bases separating them. The CDR3 nucleotides are TGTGCCAGCTCACGCGGAGAGACTTACGGCTACACCTTC. Its protein is CASSRGETYGYTF.

This clonotype is labeled as medium-sized. The V gene is TRBV7-2, the J gene TRBJ2-2; no definite D call. V was shortened by 5 bases and J by 7 bases, with 11 bases between the two germline ends. Germline values: CDR1 SGHTA, CDR2 FQGNSA. The CDR3 length is 13 residues. The chain's CDR3 is CASSKDGYGELFF. The CDR3 region has the DNA TGTGCCAGCAGCAAAGACGGGTACGGGGAGCTGTTTTTT.

This clonotype was seen a few times. The CDR3 DNA is TGTGCCAGCAGTGAAAAAAGTGTTGTCACTACTTTGTCCAGCCTTAACTATGGCTACACCTTC. Encoded protein: CASSEKSVVTTLSSLNYGYTF. The J gene is TRBJ1-2, the V gene TRBV6-1; D remains unclear. Germline-derived CDR1 and CDR2 are MNHNS and SASEGT. CDR3 length equals 21 residues. With 2 bases removed from V and 1 base from J, the gap between germline ends came to 29 bases.

This clonotype is medium-sized (0.01 to 0.1%). The rearrangement uses TRBV6-1 and TRBJ2-5; the match to TRBD2 covers 14 bases. The ends lost 4 bases at V and 2 bases at J; junction bases unmatched: 0. Germline V gives CDR1 MNHNS, CDR2 SASEGT. The CDR3 runs 15 residues. The CDR3 DNA reads TGTGCCAGCAGTGGACTAGCGGGGGGGCAAGAGACCCAGTACTTC. Protein product: CASSGLAGGQETQYF.

The genes are TRBV10-3 and TRBJ2-3, with D tentatively TRBD1 (8 bases). Germline V lookup: CDR1 ENHRY, CDR2 SYGVKD. The CDR3 covers 15 residues. V was pared by 5 bases and J by 4 bases, with 16 bases between. The CDR3 coding sequence is TGTGCCATCAGTCCAGGGGGCGCGGGGGCAGATACGCAGTATTTT. Encoded protein: CAISPGGAGADTQYF.

The chain links TRBV28 to TRBJ2-7; possible D gene TRBD1, 5 bases. Germline V CDR1 and CDR2: MDHEN, SYDVKM. Trimming cost V 3 bases and J 7 bases, with 16 bases left between them. The CDR3 covers 14 residues. The CDR3 loop reads CASSFPHRSWEQYF. CDR3 coding DNA: TGTGCCAGCAGTTTCCCCCACAGGAGCTGGGAGCAGTACTTC.

The rearrangement uses TRBV7-9 and TRBJ1-1; D is ambiguous. Germline CDR1 is SEHNR and CDR2 is FQNEAQ (reference sequence). Trimming cost V 2 bases and J 1 base, with 8 bases left between them. The CDR3 extends over 14 amino acids. The CDR3 DNA sequence: TGTGCCAGCAGCTTATCCAGCAAGAACACTGAAGCTTTCTTT. Its translation: CASSLSSKNTEAFF.